The TCR beta chain described here comes from a study of T cells in Graves' hyperthyroidism and ophthalmopathy. RNA transcripts yielded amplified TCR beta CDR3 regions. Carried out on the TCR CDR3, a first-round RT-PCR used the HTBI primer set. From the multiplex PCR reads, TCRdb called clonotypes with MiXCR, one entry per CDR3 protein. The top ten hold 8.2% of the sample, which has under 700,000 distinct CDR3 sequences, 35% to 55% seen once. The CDR3 is 16 amino acids. The V segment lost 3 bases and the J segment 4 bases; nucleotides outside the gene matches: 9. In germline, CDR1 is SGDLS, CDR2 YYNGEE. Points on this clonotype: Its antigen is not known.

General study points: A 13 V-J model separated ophthalmopathy from stable hyperthyroidism.

With a duration under 2 months, the hyperthyroidism was newly diagnosed in patients aged 18 to 65. Investigators excluded patients with uncontrolled infection, other autoimmune disease, pregnancy or lactation. The receptor comes from a woman in her late teens or twenties with Graves' hyperthyroidism. The sequencing input was peripheral blood or thyroid tissue (not recorded which). The V and J genes are TRBV9 and TRBJ2-7, with TRBD1 identical over 11 bases. CDR3 region: CASSGPGGQGGYEQYF. In nucleotides, the CDR3 is TGTGCCAGCAGCGGACCGGGGGGACAGGGGGGTTACGAGCAGTACTTC.